Included here is one T cell receptor (beta chain) sequence, with context. Sequencing used immunoSEQ multiplex PCR; TCRdb keeps in-frame clones, though not all of them. Here the sample spans 38,000 or so clones, 85% to 90% being singletons. The germline V gene has CDR1 MNHEY and CDR2 SMNVEV (reference sequence). V was clipped by 5 bases and J by 2 bases; unmatched bases: 12. There are 16 residues in the CDR3. The data derive from a study of T cell changes during pregnancy in multiple sclerosis. This specimen was CD4+ T cells from peripheral blood mononuclear cells, taken in the second trimester of pregnancy. The V gene is TRBV27, the J gene TRBJ2-7, with 7 bases matching TRBD2. The TCR was taken from a female donor with multiple sclerosis, enrolled in a pregnancy study. In DNA form, the CDR3 reads TGTGCCAGCAGTCCCGGGCGTTCTAGCGGCACCTACGAGCAGTACTTC. This encodes CASSPGRSSGTYEQYF.